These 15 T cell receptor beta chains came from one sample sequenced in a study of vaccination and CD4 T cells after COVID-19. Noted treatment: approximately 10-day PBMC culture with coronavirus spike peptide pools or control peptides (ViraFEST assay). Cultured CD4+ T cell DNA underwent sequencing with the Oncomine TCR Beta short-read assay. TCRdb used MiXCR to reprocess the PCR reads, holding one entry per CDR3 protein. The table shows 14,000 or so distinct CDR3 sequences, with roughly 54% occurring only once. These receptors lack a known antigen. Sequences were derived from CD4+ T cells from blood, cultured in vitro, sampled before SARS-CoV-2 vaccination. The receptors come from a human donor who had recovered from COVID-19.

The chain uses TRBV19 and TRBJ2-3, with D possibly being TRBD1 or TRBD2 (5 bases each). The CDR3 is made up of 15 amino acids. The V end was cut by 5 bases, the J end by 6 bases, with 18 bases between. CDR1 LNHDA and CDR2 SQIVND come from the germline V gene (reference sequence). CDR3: CASSVPGPNTDTQYF. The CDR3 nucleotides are TGTGCCAGTAGTGTCCCGGGACCTAACACGGATACGCAGTATTTT.

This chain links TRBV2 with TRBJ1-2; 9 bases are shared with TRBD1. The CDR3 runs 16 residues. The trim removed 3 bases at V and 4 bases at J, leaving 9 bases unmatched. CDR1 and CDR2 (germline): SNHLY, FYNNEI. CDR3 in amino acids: CASSENRGQGGYGYTF. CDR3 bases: TGTGCCAGCAGTGAGAATAGGGGACAGGGTGGCTATGGCTACACCTTC.

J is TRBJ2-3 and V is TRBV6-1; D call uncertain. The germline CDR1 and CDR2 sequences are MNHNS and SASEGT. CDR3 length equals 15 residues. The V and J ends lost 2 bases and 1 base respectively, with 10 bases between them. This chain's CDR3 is CASSEFPYGTDTQYF. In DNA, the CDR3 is TGTGCCAGCAGTGAATTCCCCTACGGCACAGATACGCAGTATTTT.

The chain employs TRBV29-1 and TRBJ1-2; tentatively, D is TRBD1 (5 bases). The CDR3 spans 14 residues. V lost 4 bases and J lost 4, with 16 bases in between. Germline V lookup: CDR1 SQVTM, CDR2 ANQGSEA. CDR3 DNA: TGCAGCGTTGGGGGACGGGGAACCCCCTATGGCTACACCTTC. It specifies CSVGGRGTPYGYTF. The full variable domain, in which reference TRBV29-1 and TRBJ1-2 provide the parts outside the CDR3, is SAVISQKPSRDICQRGTSLTIQCQVDSQVTMMFWYRQQPGQSLTLIATANQGSEATYESGFVIDKFPISRPNLTFSTLTVSNMSPEDSSIYLCSVGGRGTPYGYTFGSGTRLTVV.

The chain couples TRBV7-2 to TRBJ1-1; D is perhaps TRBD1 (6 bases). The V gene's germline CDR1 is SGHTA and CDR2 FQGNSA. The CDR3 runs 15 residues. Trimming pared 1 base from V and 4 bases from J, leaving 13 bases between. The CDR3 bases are TGTGCCAGCAGCTTAGTAGGCGTCAGGGGCACTGAAGCTTTCTTT. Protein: CASSLVGVRGTEAFF.

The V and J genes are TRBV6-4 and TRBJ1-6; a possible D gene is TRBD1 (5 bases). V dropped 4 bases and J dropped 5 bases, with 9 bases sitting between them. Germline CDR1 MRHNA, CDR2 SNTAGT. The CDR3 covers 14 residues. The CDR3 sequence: CASSAGANNSPLHF. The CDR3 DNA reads TGTGCCAGCAGTGCCGGGGCTAATAATTCACCCCTCCACTTT.

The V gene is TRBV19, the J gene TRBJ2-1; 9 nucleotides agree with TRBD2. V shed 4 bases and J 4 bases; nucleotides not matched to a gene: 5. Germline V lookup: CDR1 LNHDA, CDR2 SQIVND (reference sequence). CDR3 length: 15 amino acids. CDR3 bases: TGTGCCAGTAGTACTACTAGCGGGCCATACAATGAGCAGTTCTTC. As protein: CASSTTSGPYNEQFF.

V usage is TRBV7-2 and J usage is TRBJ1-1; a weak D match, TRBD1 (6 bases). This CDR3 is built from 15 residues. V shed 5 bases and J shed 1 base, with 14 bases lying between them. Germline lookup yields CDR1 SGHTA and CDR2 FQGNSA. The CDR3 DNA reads TGTGCCAGCAGCCCAACGGGGGCCAAGAACACTGAAGCTTTCTTT. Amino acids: CASSPTGAKNTEAFF.

CDR3 DNA sequence: TGTGCCAGCAGCCCGGGACAGGTGGGAACAGATACGCAGTATTTT. It codes for CASSPGQVGTDTQYF. The chain joins TRBV28 to TRBJ2-3; TRBD1 matches at 8 bases. Trimming at V came to 6 bases and at J to 3 bases, leaving 8 bases not matched to a gene. The CDR3 contains 15 residues. Germline V lookup: CDR1 MDHEN, CDR2 SYDVKM.

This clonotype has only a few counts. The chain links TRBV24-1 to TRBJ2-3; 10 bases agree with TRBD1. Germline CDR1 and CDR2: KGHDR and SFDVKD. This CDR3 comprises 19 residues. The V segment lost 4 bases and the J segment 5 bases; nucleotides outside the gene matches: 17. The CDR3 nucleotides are TGTGCCACCAGTGACCCGAGCCCTGGGACAGGGGCGGGTAGAGATACGCAGTATTTT. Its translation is CATSDPSPGTGAGRDTQYF.

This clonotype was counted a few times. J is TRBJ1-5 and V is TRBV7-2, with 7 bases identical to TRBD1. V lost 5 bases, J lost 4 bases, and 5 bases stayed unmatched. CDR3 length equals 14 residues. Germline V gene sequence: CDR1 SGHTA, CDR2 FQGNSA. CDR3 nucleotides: TGTGCCAGCAGCCGGGACAGTGGGAATCAGCCCCAGCATTTT. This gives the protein CASSRDSGNQPQHF.

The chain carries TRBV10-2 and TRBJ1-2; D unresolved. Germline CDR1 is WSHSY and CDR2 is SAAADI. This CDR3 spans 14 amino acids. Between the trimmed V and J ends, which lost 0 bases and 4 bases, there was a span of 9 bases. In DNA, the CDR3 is TGCGCCAGCAGTGAGTCTGGGGAAACCTATGGCTACACCTTC. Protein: CASSESGETYGYTF.

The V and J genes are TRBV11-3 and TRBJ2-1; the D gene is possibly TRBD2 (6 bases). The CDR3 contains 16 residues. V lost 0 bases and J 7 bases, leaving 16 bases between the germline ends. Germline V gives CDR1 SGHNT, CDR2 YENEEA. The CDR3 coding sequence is TGTGCCAGCAGCTTAGATCTCGCGGGATCGGGAAATGAGCAGTTCTTC. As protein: CASSLDLAGSGNEQFF.

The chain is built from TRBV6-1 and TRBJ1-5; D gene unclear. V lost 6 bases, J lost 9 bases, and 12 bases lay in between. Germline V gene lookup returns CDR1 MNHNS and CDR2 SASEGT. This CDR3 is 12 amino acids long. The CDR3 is CASSPSFPPQHF. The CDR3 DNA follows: TGTGCCAGCAGCCCATCCTTTCCGCCCCAGCATTTT.

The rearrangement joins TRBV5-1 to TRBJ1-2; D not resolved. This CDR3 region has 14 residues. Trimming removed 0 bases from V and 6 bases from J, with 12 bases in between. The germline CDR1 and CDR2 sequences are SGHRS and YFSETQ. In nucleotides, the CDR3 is TGCGCCAGCAGCTTGGCCTTGCAGGAGGATGGCTACACCTTC. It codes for CASSLALQEDGYTF.